The rows below give T cell receptor beta chains drawn from one sample of a study of blood T cell repertoires in COVID-19. Produced via immunoSEQ multiplex PCR; TCRdb's table is partial and in-frame only. This sample has around 100,000 clones, with roughly 90% found just once. The sample comprised peripheral blood. These receptors were obtained from a man aged 55 to 69 with acute or convalescent COVID-19. CDR3s include the opening cysteine and the closing phenylalanine or tryptophan. Each record gives: CDR3 protein, CDR3 DNA, clone size, D gene, V gene, J gene. D genes are given only for firm matches. Expanded clones are given a class, and other clones once, few, many or no size at all.

CDR3: CASSLVQGRNYGYTF
DNA: TGTGCCAGCAGCTTAGTCCAGGGTCGGAACTATGGCTACACCTTC
size: few
D: -
V: TRBV7-6
J: TRBJ1-2

CDR3: CASSPQGRVEKLFF
DNA: TGTGCCAGTAGCCCACAGGGGCGGGTTGAAAAACTGTTTTTT
size: -
D: TRBD1
V: TRBV19
J: TRBJ1-4

CDR3: CASRAEPNEKLFF
DNA: TGTGCCAGCAGGGCAGAACCTAATGAAAAACTGTTTTTT
size: few
D: -
V: TRBV2
J: TRBJ1-4

CDR3: CASSLTTTNTGELFF
DNA: TGTGCCAGCAGCTTAACGACTACGAACACCGGGGAGCTGTTTTTT
size: -
D: -
V: TRBV7-3
J: TRBJ2-2

CDR3: CATSDLTSGSRDTQYF
DNA: TGTGCCACCAGTGATTTGACTAGCGGGAGTAGAGATACGCAGTATTTT
size: once
D: TRBD2
V: TRBV24-1
J: TRBJ2-3

CDR3: CASSPLTGTDTQYF
DNA: TGCGCCAGCAGCCCATTGACGGGTACGGATACGCAGTATTTT
size: -
D: -
V: TRBV5-1
J: TRBJ2-3

CDR3: CASSLRGHNTDTQYF
DNA: TGTGCCAGCAGCTTGAGGGGGCATAATACAGATACGCAGTATTTT
size: -
D: TRBD1
V: TRBV5-4
J: TRBJ2-3

CDR3: CASSHRGVGTGELFF
DNA: TGTGCCAGCAGCCATCGGGGAGTGGGGACCGGGGAGCTGTTTTTT
size: -
D: -
V: TRBV3-1/TRBV3-2
J: TRBJ2-2

CDR3: CAWSPGGNAETEAFF
DNA: TGTGCCTGGAGCCCCGGGGGTAACGCAGAGACTGAAGCTTTCTTT
size: -
D: -
V: TRBV30
J: TRBJ1-1

CDR3: CASSHSGRADIGYEQYF
DNA: TGTGCCAGCAGCCACAGCGGGAGGGCTGACATCGGCTACGAGCAGTACTTC
size: -
D: TRBD2
V: TRBV3-1/TRBV3-2
J: TRBJ2-7

CDR3: CASSIQPGQGANIQYF
DNA: TGTGCCAGTAGTATTCAACCGGGACAGGGCGCTAACATTCAGTACTTC
size: -
D: TRBD1
V: TRBV19
J: TRBJ2-4

CDR3: CASSSGTASGTQYF
DNA: TGTGCCAGCAGCTCCGGGACAGCCAGCGGGACCCAGTACTTC
size: -
D: TRBD1
V: TRBV5-4
J: TRBJ2-5

CDR3: CASSLDSRSTEAFF
DNA: TGCGCCAGCAGCTTAGACTCAAGGAGCACTGAAGCTTTCTTT
size: few
D: -
V: TRBV5-1
J: TRBJ1-1

CDR3: CASSYSDTIEKLFF
DNA: TGTGCCAGCAGTTACTCGGACACAATCGAAAAACTGTTTTTT
size: -
D: -
V: TRBV6-6
J: TRBJ1-4

CDR3: CASSRLDRNTEAFF
DNA: TGTGCCAGCAGCCGCTTGGACAGGAACACTGAAGCTTTCTTT
size: -
D: -
V: TRBV3-1/TRBV3-2
J: TRBJ1-1

CDR3: CASSERRTGMVGYTF
DNA: TGTGCCAGCAGTGAAAGACGGACAGGGATGGTTGGCTACACCTTC
size: -
D: TRBD1
V: TRBV25-1
J: TRBJ1-2

CDR3: CASSVYPGQAGNTIYF
DNA: TGTGCCAGCAGCGTCTACCCGGGACAGGCTGGAAACACCATATATTTT
size: -
D: TRBD1
V: TRBV2
J: TRBJ1-3

CDR3: CASSEQALGNTIYF
DNA: TGTGCCAGCAGTGAACAGGCCCTTGGAAACACCATATATTTT
size: -
D: -
V: TRBV2
J: TRBJ1-3

CDR3: CASSTLAGGPTGELFF
DNA: TGTGCCAGTAGTACACTAGCGGGAGGGCCGACCGGGGAGCTGTTTTTT
size: -
D: TRBD2
V: TRBV19
J: TRBJ2-2

CDR3: CAGSTGPRAGELFF
DNA: TGTGCCGGTAGTACCGGGCCGAGGGCCGGGGAGCTGTTTTTT
size: -
D: -
V: TRBV19
J: TRBJ2-2

CDR3: CASSQGKVTRSQETQYF
DNA: TGTGCCAGCAGCCAAGGGAAGGTAACAAGGAGCCAAGAGACCCAGTACTTC
size: -
D: -
V: TRBV14
J: TRBJ2-5

CDR3: CASSLHELQFF
DNA: TGTGCCAGCAGCTTACATGAACTCCAGTTCTTC
size: -
D: -
V: TRBV7-2
J: TRBJ2-1

CDR3: CASSTGQGASYEQYF
DNA: TGCGCCAGCAGCACGGGACAGGGGGCCTCCTACGAGCAGTACTTC
size: -
D: TRBD1
V: TRBV4-1
J: TRBJ2-7

CDR3: CASSIRGTNTEAFF
DNA: TGTGCCAGTAGTATTAGGGGGACAAACACTGAAGCTTTCTTT
size: -
D: -
V: TRBV19
J: TRBJ1-1

CDR3: CASSLGRDRGLPNEKLFF
DNA: TGTGCCAGCAGCTTAGGCCGGGACAGGGGGCTTCCTAATGAAAAACTGTTTTTT
size: -
D: TRBD1
V: TRBV11-2
J: TRBJ1-4

CDR3: CASASGASGTDTQYF
DNA: TGCGCCAGCGCTTCGGGGGCTAGCGGGACAGATACGCAGTATTTT
size: few
D: TRBD2
V: TRBV5-1
J: TRBJ2-3

CDR3: CASSPTEYQETQYF
DNA: TGTGCCAGCAGTCCTACTGAGTACCAAGAGACCCAGTACTTC
size: -
D: -
V: TRBV7-9
J: TRBJ2-5

CDR3: CASSQGKGFYSNQPQHF
DNA: TGTGCCAGCAGCCAAGGGAAGGGGTTTTATAGCAATCAGCCCCAGCATTTT
size: -
D: -
V: TRBV3-1/TRBV3-2
J: TRBJ1-5

CDR3: CASSLGHPTNEKLFF
DNA: TGTGCCAGCAGTCTAGGACACCCAACTAATGAAAAACTGTTTTTT
size: -
D: -
V: TRBV27
J: TRBJ1-4

CDR3: CASSPPAVYWNEQFF
DNA: TGTGCCAGCAGCCCCCCCGCAGTTTATTGGAATGAGCAGTTCTTC
size: -
D: -
V: TRBV7-9
J: TRBJ2-1

CDR3: CASSIDLHRADYGYTF
DNA: TGTGCCAGTAGTATAGATTTACACAGGGCGGACTATGGCTACACCTTC
size: -
D: -
V: TRBV19
J: TRBJ1-2

CDR3: CSASIGQGRWSGIETQYF
DNA: TGCAGTGCTAGTATCGGACAGGGGCGATGGAGTGGCATAGAGACCCAGTACTTC
size: -
D: TRBD1
V: TRBV20-1
J: TRBJ2-5

CDR3: CASSPDSGFFSEAFF
DNA: TGTGCCAGCTCACCTGATTCAGGGTTTTTTTCTGAAGCTTTCTTT
size: -
D: -
V: TRBV18
J: TRBJ1-1

CDR3: CASSRPRDRLYEQYF
DNA: TGCGCCAGCAGCAGGCCCAGGGACAGGCTCTACGAGCAGTACTTC
size: -
D: TRBD1
V: TRBV5-1
J: TRBJ2-7

CDR3: CAWSVVRGGEQFF
DNA: TGTGCCTGGAGTGTAGTTAGAGGTGGGGAGCAGTTCTTC
size: -
D: -
V: TRBV30
J: TRBJ2-1

CDR3: CASSLVGASWDQETQYF
DNA: TGTGCCAGCAGCTTAGTGGGGGCTAGTTGGGACCAAGAGACCCAGTACTTC
size: -
D: -
V: TRBV7-2
J: TRBJ2-5

CDR3: CASRGLLGGLNEQFF
DNA: TGTGCCAGCAGGGGCCTCCTAGGGGGCCTCAATGAGCAGTTCTTC
size: -
D: TRBD1
V: TRBV14
J: TRBJ2-1

CDR3: CASSPGWGSYNSPLHF
DNA: TGTGCCAGCAGCCCAGGGTGGGGATCCTATAATTCACCCCTCCACTTT
size: -
D: -
V: TRBV11-2
J: TRBJ1-6

CDR3: CASSSSVRGSSGNTIYF
DNA: TGCGCCAGCAGCTCCTCGGTCCGGGGTTCTTCTGGAAACACCATATATTTT
size: -
D: -
V: TRBV5-1
J: TRBJ1-3

CDR3: CASSRPGQGSHEQFF
DNA: TGTGCCAGCAGTCGCCCGGGACAGGGTTCGCATGAGCAGTTCTTC
size: -
D: TRBD1
V: TRBV28
J: TRBJ2-1

CDR3: CASSLAVAQEQYF
DNA: TGTGCCAGCAGCTTAGCAGTAGCTCAGGAGCAGTACTTC
size: -
D: -
V: TRBV7-9
J: TRBJ2-7

CDR3: CAWSVWQGKDGYTF
DNA: TGTGCCTGGAGTGTTTGGCAGGGGAAGGATGGCTACACCTTC
size: -
D: -
V: TRBV30
J: TRBJ1-2

CDR3: CASQSQNYGYTF
DNA: TGTGCCAGTCAATCACAGAACTATGGCTACACCTTC
size: -
D: -
V: TRBV19
J: TRBJ1-2

CDR3: CASSDRDRGSYNSPLHF
DNA: TGTGCCAGTAGTGACCGGGACAGGGGCTCCTATAATTCACCCCTCCACTTT
size: once
D: TRBD1
V: TRBV19
J: TRBJ1-6

CDR3: CASRAGGGEKLFF
DNA: TGTGCCAGCAGGGCAGGGGGCGGCGAAAAACTGTTTTTT
size: -
D: TRBD1
V: TRBV27
J: TRBJ1-4

CDR3: CASTRSQGANTEAFF
DNA: TGTGCCAGCACCCGATCACAGGGGGCAAACACTGAAGCTTTCTTT
size: once
D: TRBD1
V: TRBV6-5
J: TRBJ1-1

CDR3: CSARSAYGYTF
DNA: TGCAGTGCTAGATCAGCGTATGGCTACACCTTC
size: -
D: -
V: TRBV20-1
J: TRBJ1-2

CDR3: CASSLVRGQETQYF
DNA: TGTGCCAGCAGCTTAGTCAGGGGCCAAGAGACCCAGTACTTC
size: -
D: -
V: TRBV11-3
J: TRBJ2-5

CDR3: CASSSPRAGDEKLFF
DNA: TGTGCCAGCAGCTCCCCCAGGGCGGGAGATGAAAAACTGTTTTTT
size: -
D: -
V: TRBV7-6
J: TRBJ1-4

CDR3: CASIQQGNYGYTF
DNA: TGTGCCAGCATCCAACAGGGGAACTATGGCTACACCTTC
size: -
D: TRBD1
V: TRBV2
J: TRBJ1-2

CDR3: CASTVAGVTDTQYF
DNA: TGTGCCAGCACCGTAGCGGGAGTCACAGATACGCAGTATTTT
size: -
D: TRBD2
V: TRBV6-6
J: TRBJ2-3

CDR3: CAWSPIAAEQFF
DNA: TGTGCCTGGAGTCCCATAGCGGCAGAGCAGTTCTTC
size: -
D: -
V: TRBV30
J: TRBJ2-1

CDR3: CASSQEGRRTGDTEAFF
DNA: TGTGCCAGCAGCCAAGAAGGTAGGCGAACCGGAGACACTGAAGCTTTCTTT
size: -
D: -
V: TRBV3-1/TRBV3-2
J: TRBJ1-1

CDR3: CSVGLAGTDTQYF
DNA: TGCAGCGTGGGACTAGCGGGCACAGATACGCAGTATTTT
size: -
D: TRBD2
V: TRBV29-1
J: TRBJ2-3

CDR3: CSVLDRVSYEQYF
DNA: TGCAGCGTCTTGGACAGGGTGTCCTACGAGCAGTACTTC
size: -
D: TRBD1
V: TRBV29-1
J: TRBJ2-7

CDR3: CSVVAELFDGYTF
DNA: TGCAGCGTTGTGGCCGAATTATTCGATGGCTACACCTTC
size: -
D: -
V: TRBV29-1
J: TRBJ1-2

CDR3: CASSPTSVGYTF
DNA: TGTGCCAGCAGTCCAACCTCGGTGGGCTACACCTTC
size: few
D: -
V: TRBV7-2
J: TRBJ1-2